A few counts support the clone carrying this TCR beta chain. Antigen unknown. Patients underwent thyroid surgery, and none had received any treatment before it. This sample is drawn from a study of metastatic and nonmetastatic thyroid tumors. On the study more broadly: The authors compared repertoires across blood and tumor or nodule tissue from malignant and benign thyroid patients.

General study findings and limits: The reported finding was significantly higher TCR beta diversity in malignant thyroid tumors relative to benign nodules, in blood and tumor.

The ends were cut back, 3 bases at V and 3 bases at J, with 15 bases in the middle. CDR3 length equals 15 residues. The germline V gene has CDR1 KGHSH and CDR2 LQKENI. Source study methods: It was from CDR3 differences across clinicopathological groups that a distant-metastasis classifier for papillary thyroid cancer was built. TCRdb re-called the PCR reads with MiXCR. Here the V and J calls rest on TCRdb's processing, not on the authors' analysis. Among approximately 23,000 clones, about 40% were seen once, and the ten largest hold 22%. V and J are TRBV18 and TRBJ2-7, with no clear D. Sample: blood. The source is a male donor with papillary thyroid cancer or a benign thyroid nodule (not recorded which). Some clones in this sample may be carry-over from other donors' samples. DNA of the CDR3: TGTGCCAGCTCACCCCAAGAGTCTGTCCACTACGAGCAGTACTTC. It is translated as CASSPQESVHYEQYF.